Listed here are 9 T cell receptor beta chains from one sample, sequenced in a study of response to subunit inactivated influenza vaccine. Each CDR3 protein gets one entry after TCRdb re-called the RT-PCR reads with MiXCR. The sample lists roughly 700,000 distinct CDR3 sequences; around 13% were seen once. Sequenced material: PBMCs from blood, taken around two weeks before vaccination. Receptors were obtained from a man aged 45-60 years who received an inactivated influenza vaccine.

This clonotype showed up just a few times. The chain links TRBV29-1 to TRBJ2-5, with TRBD1 identical over 7 bases. J lost 6 bases, V lost 2 bases, and 3 bases had no gene match. The germline CDR1 and CDR2 sequences are SQVTM and ANQGSEA. This CDR3 has 12 amino acids. The CDR3 nucleotides are TGCAGCGTTGAACGACAGGGAAAGACCCAGTACTTC. Protein: CSVERQGKTQYF.

The J gene is TRBJ2-7, the V gene TRBV10-3, with D maybe TRBD1 (6 bases). Germline loops: CDR1 ENHRY, CDR2 SYGVKD. The V end was cut by 6 bases, the J end by 3 bases, with 18 bases between. CDR3 length: 15 amino acids. CDR3: CAISARPDSYYEQYF. The CDR3 DNA follows: TGTGCCATCAGCGCGCGCCCGGACAGCTACTACGAGCAGTACTTC.

Only a few counts were recorded for this clonotype. The chain is built from TRBV4-3 and TRBJ1-4, with D possibly matching TRBD1 (5 bases). Germline V CDR1 and CDR2: LGHNA, YSLEER. Trimming pared 1 base from V and 8 bases from J, leaving 14 bases between. The CDR3 is 15 residues long. The CDR3 region has the DNA TGCGCCAGCAGCCAAGTCGTCGGGGGGTCCGAAAAACTGTTTTTT. This encodes CASSQVVGGSEKLFF.

This clonotype was seen more than once but under ten times. The chain links TRBV2 to TRBJ1-1; D is possibly TRBD1 (5 bases). V was pared by 7 bases and J by 2 bases, with 8 bases between. Germline lookup yields CDR1 SNHLY and CDR2 FYNNEI. The CDR3 covers 12 residues. The CDR3 DNA follows: TGTGCCAGCAAAGGGGATAACACTGAAGCTTTCTTT. Its protein is CASKGDNTEAFF.

This chain links TRBV29-1 with TRBJ2-3; 8 bases align to TRBD2. Germline assignment: CDR1 SQVTM and CDR2 ANQGSEA. After removal of 4 bases from V and 4 bases from J, the junction contained 7 bases not matched to a gene. CDR3 size: 14 residues. The CDR3 bases are TGCAGCGTTGTGTTCGGGAGGGCGGCAGATACGCAGTATTTT. It encodes CSVVFGRAADTQYF.

This clonotype was recorded a few times. V is TRBV11-1 and J is TRBJ2-7; maybe TRBD1 (6 bases). There are 21 residues in the CDR3. Trimming pared 2 bases from V and 0 bases from J, leaving 29 bases between. CDR1 is SGHAT, CDR2 FQDESV, per germline (reference sequence). The CDR3 DNA follows: TGTGCCAGCAGCTTACCCCGGACAGAGTCCCTGGTGAGCATCTACTCCTACGAGCAGTACTTC. Protein sequence: CASSLPRTESLVSIYSYEQYF.

This clonotype was found a few times. V and J are TRBV4-3 and TRBJ1-4; 10 bases agree with TRBD1. V lost 5 bases to trimming and J lost 7 bases; unmatched junction nucleotides: 10. The germline V gene encodes CDR1 LGHNA and CDR2 YSLEER. The CDR3 contains 16 residues. CDR3: CASSDLGTGVVEKLFF. The CDR3 region has the DNA TGCGCCAGCAGCGATCTGGGGACAGGGGTGGTTGAAAAACTGTTTTTT.

This clonotype was seen ten or more times. This sequence joins TRBV28 and TRBJ2-5; 11 bases are a match to TRBD2. The CDR3 runs to 15 residues. V trimming: 3 bases; J trimming: 5 bases; junction bases outside the gene matches: 5. Germline values: CDR1 MDHEN, CDR2 SYDVKM. The CDR3 DNA reads TGTGCCAGCAGTTTTTATGCTAGCGGGAGGGAGACCCAGTACTTC. Encoded protein: CASSFYASGRETQYF.

This clonotype occurred many times. V is TRBV20-1 and J is TRBJ1-5, with TRBD1 as a possible D gene (6 bases). CDR3 length equals 14 residues. Germline loops: CDR1 DFQATT, CDR2 SNEGSKA (reference sequence). V was trimmed by 3 bases and J by 0 bases, leaving 9 bases between them. CDR3 in DNA: TGCAGTGCTAGCAGGACAGTTAGCAATCAGCCCCAGCATTTT. It yields the protein CSASRTVSNQPQHF.